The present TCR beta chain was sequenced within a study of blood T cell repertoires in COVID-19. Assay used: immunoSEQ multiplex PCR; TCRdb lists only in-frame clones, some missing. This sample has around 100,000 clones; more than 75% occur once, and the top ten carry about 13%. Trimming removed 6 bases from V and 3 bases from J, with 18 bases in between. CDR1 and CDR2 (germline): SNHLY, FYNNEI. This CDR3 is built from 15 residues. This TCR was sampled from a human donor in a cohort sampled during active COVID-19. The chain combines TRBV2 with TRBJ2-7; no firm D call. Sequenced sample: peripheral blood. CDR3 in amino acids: CASRELLQPFYEQYF. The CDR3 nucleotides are TGTGCCAGCAGAGAATTACTCCAACCTTTCTACGAGCAGTACTTC.